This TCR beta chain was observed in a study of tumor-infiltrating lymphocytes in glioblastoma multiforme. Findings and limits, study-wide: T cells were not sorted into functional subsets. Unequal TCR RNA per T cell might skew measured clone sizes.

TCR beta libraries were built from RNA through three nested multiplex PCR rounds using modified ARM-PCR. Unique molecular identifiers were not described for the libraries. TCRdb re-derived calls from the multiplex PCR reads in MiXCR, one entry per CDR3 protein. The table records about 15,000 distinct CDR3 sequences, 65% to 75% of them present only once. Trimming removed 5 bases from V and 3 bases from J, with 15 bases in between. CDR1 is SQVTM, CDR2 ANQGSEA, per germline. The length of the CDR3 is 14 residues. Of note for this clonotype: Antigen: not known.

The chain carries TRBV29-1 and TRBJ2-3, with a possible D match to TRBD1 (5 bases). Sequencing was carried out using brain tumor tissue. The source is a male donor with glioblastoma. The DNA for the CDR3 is TGCAGCGTTAATACCAGGGTCGGGACAGATACGCAGTATTTT. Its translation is CSVNTRVGTDTQYF.